This TCR beta chain was captured by sequencing in a study of blood T cells in healthy people across ages. Only a few counts were recorded for this clonotype. A sample-barcoded 5' primer and a J-beta primer mix were used in a second PCR of roughly 7 to 12 cycles. The authors tagged each cDNA molecule using a template-switch adaptor with 12 random nucleotides. Using its own MiXCR run on the 5' RACE reads, TCRdb lists one record per CDR3 protein. The sample has 800,000 to 950,000 distinct CDR3 sequences; about 34% are singletons. Every sample gave at least 5.5 micrograms of total RNA when it was extracted. Source material: blood. The sequence came from a man aged 18 to 29 in good health.

The DNA of the CDR3 is TGTGCCAGCAGCAAGTGGGACAGCTACGAGCAGTACTTC. Translation gives CASSKWDSYEQYF. J is TRBJ2-7 and V is TRBV13, with 7 positions matching TRBD1. Germline V CDR1 and CDR2: PRHDT, FYEKMQ (reference sequence). J lost 3 bases, V lost 5 bases, and 4 bases had no gene match. CDR3 length: 13 residues.